One T cell receptor (beta chain) is described in this entry. This sample is part of a study of T cell changes during pregnancy in multiple sclerosis. The CDR3 loop spans 16 amino acids. Germline CDR1 SEHNR, CDR2 FQNEAQ (reference sequence). After removal of 4 bases from V and 5 bases from J, the junction contained 8 bases not matched to a gene. Assay: immunoSEQ multiplex PCR; the TCRdb copy retains only in-frame clones and omits some. The sample includes around 68,000 clones, roughly 89% of them seen just once. The sequence was obtained from a female donor in good health, enrolled as a control in a pregnancy study. This material consisted of peripheral blood, taken in the third trimester of pregnancy. The gene calls are TRBV7-9 and TRBJ2-5; 12 nucleotides align to TRBD2. The CDR3 protein is CASSSRLAGDWETQYF. CDR3 in DNA: TGTGCCAGCAGCTCCCGACTAGCGGGAGACTGGGAGACCCAGTACTTC. The entire variable domain, with the rest obtained from reference TRBV7-9 and TRBJ2-5, is as follows: DTGVSQNPRHKITKRGQNVTFRCDPISEHNRLYWYRQTLGQGPEFLTYFQNEAQLEKSRLLSDRFSAERPKGSFSTLEIQRTEQGDSAMYLCASSSRLAGDWETQYFGPGTRLLVL.